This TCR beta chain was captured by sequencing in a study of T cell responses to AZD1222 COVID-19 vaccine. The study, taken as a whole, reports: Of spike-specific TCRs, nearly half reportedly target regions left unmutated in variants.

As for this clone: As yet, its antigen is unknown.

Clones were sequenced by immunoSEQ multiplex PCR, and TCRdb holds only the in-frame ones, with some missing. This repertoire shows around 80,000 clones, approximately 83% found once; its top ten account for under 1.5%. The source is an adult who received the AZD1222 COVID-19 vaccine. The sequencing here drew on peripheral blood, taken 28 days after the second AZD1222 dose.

In DNA form, the CDR3 reads TGTGCCAGCAGCTCTGGGACAGAGTTATTAAGAACCGGGGAGCTGTTTTTT. It yields the protein CASSSGTELLRTGELFF. The chain employs TRBV5-6 and TRBJ2-2, with 7 bases identical to TRBD1. Per germline, CDR1 SGHDT and CDR2 YYEEEE. The CDR3 is made up of 17 amino acids. J lost 5 bases, V lost 3 bases, and 13 bases had no gene match.